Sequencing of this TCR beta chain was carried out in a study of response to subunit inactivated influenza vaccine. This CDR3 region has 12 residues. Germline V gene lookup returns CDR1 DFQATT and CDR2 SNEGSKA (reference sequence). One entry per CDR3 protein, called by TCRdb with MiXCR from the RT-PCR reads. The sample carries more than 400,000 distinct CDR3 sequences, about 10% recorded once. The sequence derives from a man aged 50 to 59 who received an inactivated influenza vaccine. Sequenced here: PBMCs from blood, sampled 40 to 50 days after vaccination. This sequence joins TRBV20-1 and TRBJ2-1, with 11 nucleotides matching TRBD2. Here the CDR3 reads CMTSGTPREQFF. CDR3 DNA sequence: TGCATGACTAGCGGGACCCCGAGAGAGCAGTTCTTC.